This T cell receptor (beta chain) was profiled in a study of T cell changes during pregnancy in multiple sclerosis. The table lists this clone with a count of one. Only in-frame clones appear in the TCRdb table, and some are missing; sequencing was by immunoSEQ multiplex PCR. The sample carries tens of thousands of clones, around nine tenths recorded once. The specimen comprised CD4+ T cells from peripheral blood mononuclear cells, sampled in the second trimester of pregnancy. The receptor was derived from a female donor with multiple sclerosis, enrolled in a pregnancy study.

The DNA of the CDR3 is TGTGCCAGTAGGTTGACCGGACAGAATGATTCACCCCTCCACTTT. It translates to CASRLTGQNDSPLHF. V is TRBV19 and J is TRBJ1-6; D may be TRBD1 (6 bases). The CDR3 extends over 15 amino acids. CDR1 is LNHDA and CDR2 is SQIVND in the germline V gene (reference sequence). Trimming left V 6 bases short and J 8 bases short, with 17 bases between.